Listed below are T cell receptor beta chains from one sample, sequenced in a study of PD-1 blockade in classical Hodgkin lymphoma. Measured with immunoSEQ multiplex PCR; TCRdb has only the in-frame clones, and not every one. The profile shows 10,000 to 15,000 clones, approximately 83% of them singletons. Source: CD4+ T cells from blood, taken before the fourth cycle of nivolumab. The origin of the receptors is a human donor with classical Hodgkin lymphoma. Both conserved end residues are part of each CDR3. The order of the fields is J gene, clone size, V gene, D gene, CDR3 protein, CDR3 DNA. D genes are given only for firm matches. Clone sizes are given selectively: once, few, many, or a class where the clone is expanded.

>TRBJ2-3|-|TRBV4-3|-
CASSQVSASTDTQYF
TGCGCCAGCAGCCAAGTCTCGGCTAGCACAGATACGCAGTATTTT
>TRBJ1-2|-|TRBV7-9|-
CASRKGDYGYTF
TGTGCCAGCAGAAAGGGGGACTATGGCTACACCTTC
>TRBJ2-3|-|TRBV6-1|-
CASSVGAASDTQYF
TGTGCCAGCAGCGTGGGAGCGGCTTCAGATACGCAGTATTTT
>TRBJ1-3|-|TRBV7-6|-
CASSPLAQEGSGNTIYF
TGTGCCAGCAGCCCCTTAGCCCAGGAGGGCTCTGGAAACACCATATATTTT
>TRBJ2-2|-|TRBV5-1|-
CASQKGGPNTGELFF
TGCGCCAGCCAAAAGGGTGGACCCAACACCGGGGAGCTGTTTTTT
>TRBJ2-3|-|TRBV7-2|TRBD1
CASSPDRGVDTQYF
TGTGCCAGCAGCCCTGACAGGGGGGTAGATACGCAGTATTTT
>TRBJ2-5|-|TRBV2|-
CASRRGYQETQYF
TGTGCCAGCCGGAGGGGGTACCAAGAGACCCAGTACTTC
>TRBJ2-7|-|TRBV7-8|TRBD1
CASSSTGLGYEQYF
TGTGCCAGCAGCTCGACAGGGCTCGGCTACGAGCAGTACTTC
>TRBJ1-1|-|TRBV7-7|TRBD1
CASSSDRDTEAFF
TGTGCCAGCAGCTCGGACAGGGACACTGAAGCTTTCTTT
>TRBJ1-5|-|TRBV27|-
CASSERQGRQPQHF
TGTGCCAGCAGTGAGAGGCAGGGAAGGCAGCCCCAGCATTTT
>TRBJ2-1|-|TRBV7-8|-
CASSPGAVAYNEQFF
TGTGCCAGCAGCCCCGGGGCAGTCGCCTACAATGAGCAGTTCTTC
>TRBJ1-1|-|TRBV9|-
CASSVESMNTEAFF
TGTGCCAGCAGCGTCGAGAGTATGAACACTGAAGCTTTCTTT
>TRBJ1-3|-|TRBV9|-
CASSVTPGAAIYF
TGTGCCAGCAGCGTAACCCCCGGGGCGGCCATATATTTT
>TRBJ2-5|-|TRBV5-1|-
CASSPRPGRYQETQYF
TGCGCCAGCAGCCCAAGACCGGGACGGTACCAAGAGACCCAGTACTTC
>TRBJ1-2|-|TRBV2|-
CASTQTRIRYGYTF
TGTGCCAGCACTCAAACCAGGATTAGGTATGGCTACACCTTC
>TRBJ1-5|-|TRBV6-1|TRBD1
CASSADRSGPQHF
TGTGCCAGCAGTGCGGACAGGTCAGGGCCCCAGCATTTT
>TRBJ2-5|-|TRBV28|-
CASSTRVGKTQYF
TGTGCCAGCAGTACCAGGGTCGGGAAGACCCAGTACTTC
>TRBJ2-7|-|TRBV30|-
CAWTGLNYEQYF
TGTGCCTGGACCGGGCTGAACTACGAGCAGTACTTC
>TRBJ1-5|-|TRBV5-6|-
CASSLGPLNQPQHF
TGTGCCAGCAGCTTGGGGCCGCTCAATCAGCCCCAGCATTTT
>TRBJ2-5|-|TRBV7-9|-
CASSPRTGNGETQYF
TGTGCCAGCAGCCCTCGGACCGGGAACGGGGAGACCCAGTACTTC
>TRBJ1-6|once|TRBV5-1|-
CASSSGGTSYNSPLHF
TGCGCCAGCAGCTCGGGGGGAACTTCTTACAATTCACCCCTCCACTTT
>TRBJ2-1|-|TRBV10-3|TRBD2
CAISPGLAGVKNEQFF
TGTGCCATCAGTCCGGGACTAGCGGGAGTTAAGAATGAGCAGTTCTTC
>TRBJ2-1|-|TRBV7-2|-
CASSFSSGPNEQFF
TGTGCCAGCAGCTTCTCCAGCGGGCCCAATGAGCAGTTCTTC
>TRBJ1-4|-|TRBV29-1|-
CSVRWQFNNEKLFF
TGCAGCGTTCGGTGGCAGTTCAATAATGAAAAACTGTTTTTT
>TRBJ2-5|-|TRBV2|-
CASMRGREETQYF
TGTGCCAGCATGCGGGGGCGCGAGGAGACCCAGTACTTC
>TRBJ2-1|-|TRBV9|-
CASSVELAPEQFF
TGTGCCAGCAGCGTAGAGCTCGCCCCCGAGCAGTTCTTC
>TRBJ1-2|few|TRBV2|-
CASIDDRTSSGGYTF
TGTGCCAGCATCGACGACAGGACCAGCTCGGGTGGCTACACCTTC
>TRBJ1-3|-|TRBV5-1|-
CASSLTGTPSGNTIYF
TGCGCCAGCAGCTTGACAGGTACGCCCTCTGGAAACACCATATATTTT
>TRBJ1-1|-|TRBV2|-
CASSQALNTEAFF
TGTGCCAGCAGCCAGGCCCTGAACACTGAAGCTTTCTTT
>TRBJ1-2|-|TRBV25-1|-
CASSFGQGSSAGGYTF
TGTGCCAGCAGTTTCGGGCAGGGTTCTTCCGCGGGGGGCTACACCTTC
>TRBJ1-2|-|TRBV4-3|TRBD1
CASSQWTGAPGHGYTF
TGCGCCAGCAGCCAGTGGACAGGGGCGCCAGGCCATGGCTACACCTTC
>TRBJ2-3|-|TRBV5-1|TRBD2
CASSLKGLDSTDTQYF
TGCGCCAGCAGCTTGAAGGGACTAGATAGCACAGATACGCAGTATTTT
>TRBJ1-5|-|TRBV6-5|TRBD1
CASSMTGFGQPQHF
TGTGCCAGCAGTATGACAGGGTTCGGTCAGCCCCAGCATTTT
>TRBJ2-1|-|TRBV5-1|TRBD2
CASSPSGSGSYNEQFF
TGCGCCAGCAGCCCTAGCGGGAGTGGCTCCTACAATGAGCAGTTCTTC
>TRBJ2-1|-|TRBV7-8|-
CASSSLLGQINEQFF
TGTGCCAGCAGCTCCCTACTAGGACAGATCAATGAGCAGTTCTTC
>TRBJ1-1|-|TRBV18|-
CASSEQGWNTEAFF
TGTGCCAGCTCAGAGCAGGGTTGGAACACTGAAGCTTTCTTT
>TRBJ2-1|-|TRBV6-1|TRBD1
CASSGQGSANEQFF
TGTGCCAGCAGCGGACAGGGGTCGGCCAATGAGCAGTTCTTC
>TRBJ1-1|few|TRBV14|TRBD1
CASSQEQGAIAFF
TGTGCCAGCAGCCAGGAACAGGGGGCGATAGCTTTCTTT
>TRBJ1-3|once|TRBV11-3|TRBD1
CASSDRENTIYF
TGTGCCAGCAGTGACAGGGAAAACACCATATATTTT
>TRBJ1-1|-|TRBV7-8|-
CASSPWDNLNTEAFF
TGTGCCAGCAGCCCCTGGGACAACTTGAACACTGAAGCTTTCTTT
>TRBJ1-2|few|TRBV2|-
CASSPRGSGYTF
TGTGCCAGCAGTCCAAGGGGATCCGGCTACACCTTC
>TRBJ2-7|-|TRBV6-5|-
CASSYLGHRSYEQYF
TGTGCCAGCAGTTATTTAGGACACCGCTCTTACGAGCAGTACTTC
>TRBJ1-5|-|TRBV7-9|-
CASSSQGYNQPQHF
TGTGCCAGCAGTTCTCAAGGGTACAATCAGCCCCAGCATTTT
>TRBJ2-1|-|TRBV7-2|TRBD2
CASSLVFSGGIRQFF
TGTGCCAGCAGCTTAGTTTTTAGCGGGGGAATCAGGCAGTTCTTC
>TRBJ2-3|-|TRBV18|-
CASSPPSTDTQYF
TGTGCCAGCTCACCACCTAGCACAGATACGCAGTATTTT
>TRBJ1-4|-|TRBV30|-
CAWGPGSGYEKLFF
TGTGCCTGGGGGCCGGGCTCAGGGTATGAAAAACTGTTTTTT
>TRBJ2-1|-|TRBV29-1|-
CSVENSRAGKVNEQFF
TGCAGCGTTGAAAATAGTAGGGCCGGCAAGGTCAATGAGCAGTTCTTC
>TRBJ2-5|-|TRBV18|TRBD2
CASSQGRGETQYF
TGTGCCAGCTCACAGGGGAGGGGAGAGACCCAGTACTTC
>TRBJ1-1|-|TRBV12-5|-
CASGLEQNTEAFF
TGTGCTAGTGGTTTGGAACAAAACACTGAAGCTTTCTTT
>TRBJ2-3|-|TRBV12-1|-
CASSFGQGATDTQYF
-
>TRBJ1-1|-|TRBV4-1|-
CASRLTVNTEAFF
TGCGCCAGCAGGCTGACTGTGAACACTGAAGCTTTCTTT
>TRBJ1-4|-|TRBV4-1|TRBD1
CASSPRDRGITNEKLFF
TGCGCCAGCAGCCCCCGGGACAGGGGAATTACTAATGAAAAACTGTTTTTT
>TRBJ2-7|few|TRBV5-6|-
CASSLTGRPLEQYF
TGTGCCAGCAGCTTGACAGGAAGACCCCTCGAGCAGTACTTC
>TRBJ2-1|few|TRBV28|TRBD2
CASSIAGAKWFF
TGTGCCAGCAGTATAGCGGGCGCGAAGTGGTTCTTC